The 19 T cell receptor beta chains below all came from one sample that was sequenced in a study of cytomegalovirus exposure and HLA in healthy donors listed by TCRdb under 2017. Receptor libraries were prepared by the immunoSEQ multiplex PCR assay. For the multiplex PCR, a mixture combining 60 forward primers for TCR Vbeta segments and 13 reverse primers for TCR Jbeta segments was used. This is the immuneACCESS table as TCRdb keeps it, with only in-frame sequences that have V and J called. A part of the clones is gone; compared with another copy, unresolved V genes explain less than half, and the rest is unexplained. This sample has more than 150,000 clones in its table, and 87% of those were observed once. The top ten clonotypes cover approximately 0.23% of the sample. The sequencing sample was made of PBMCs. The receptor source for this set is a girl younger than two in good health and CMV-seronegative.

V is TRBV19 and J is TRBJ1-3; 7 positions match TRBD1. This CDR3 spans 17 amino acids. CDR1 and CDR2 from the germline V gene are LNHDA and SQIVND (reference sequence). V dropped 6 bases and J dropped 0; count of bases not matched to a gene: 11. For the CDR3, the DNA is TGTGCCAGTAGGAAAAAAACCGGGACAGACTCTGGAAACACCATATATTTT. Translating gives CASRKKTGTDSGNTIYF.

The chain recombines TRBV19 with TRBJ2-1; D uncertain. Germline V gene sequence: CDR1 LNHDA, CDR2 SQIVND (reference sequence). The CDR3 totals 15 residues. With 0 bases removed from V and 8 bases from J, the gap between germline ends came to 14 bases. This CDR3 is CASSIESAGLDEQFF. CDR3 nucleotides: TGTGCCAGTAGTATAGAATCTGCCGGGTTGGATGAGCAGTTCTTC.

The rearrangement uses TRBV30 and TRBJ2-4, with 12 bases fitting TRBD2. Losses at the gene ends were 3 bases for V and 7 bases for J; bases not matched to a gene: 7. The germline CDR1 and CDR2 sequences are GTSNPN and SVGIG (reference sequence). The CDR3 length is 15 residues. The chain's CDR3 is CAWRKTSGGLNIQYF. The CDR3 bases are TGTGCCTGGAGAAAGACTAGCGGGGGTCTGAACATTCAGTACTTC.

In this sample, this clone turned up once. The rearrangement joins TRBV28 to TRBJ1-1, with a possible D match to TRBD1 (6 bases). In germline, CDR1 is MDHEN, CDR2 SYDVKM. This CDR3 is built from 13 residues. V was pared by 8 bases and J by 5 bases, with 15 bases between. CDR3 in DNA: TGTGCCAGCGGACAACAGGGCTATACTGAAGCTTTCTTT. It codes for CASGQQGYTEAFF.

The V and J genes are TRBV5-1 and TRBJ1-2; D unresolved. Germline V gene data show CDR1 as SGHRS and CDR2 as YFSETQ. CDR3 length: 15 amino acids. Trimming took 0 bases from V and 1 from J, leaving 10 bases between them. Here the CDR3 reads CASSLGQAINYGYTF. In DNA form, the CDR3 reads TGCGCCAGCAGCTTGGGGCAGGCGATTAACTATGGCTACACCTTC.

The chain couples TRBV6-6 to TRBJ2-7, with 7 bases fitting TRBD1. The CDR3 extends over 12 amino acids. Germline V gene lookup returns CDR1 MNHNY and CDR2 SVGAGI (reference sequence). The V segment lost 6 bases and the J segment 4 bases; nucleotides outside the gene matches: 3. CDR3 residues: CASSWTGYEQYF. In nucleotides, the CDR3 is TGTGCCAGCAGCTGGACAGGTTACGAGCAGTACTTC.

The chain links TRBV15 to TRBJ2-5; 14 positions agree with TRBD2. The germline V gene encodes CDR1 LNHNV and CDR2 YYDKDF (reference sequence). This CDR3 region has 16 residues. Trimming took 5 bases from V and 5 from J; bases not matched to a gene: 7. CDR3 sequence reads: CATSVRLAGGRETQYF. DNA of the CDR3: TGTGCCACCAGCGTTAGACTAGCGGGGGGGCGGGAGACCCAGTACTTC.

The chain has TRBV7-8 and TRBJ2-7, with 11 bases matching TRBD2. The CDR3 extends over 18 amino acids. After removal of 2 bases from V and 8 bases from J, the junction contained 17 bases not matched to a gene. CDR1 and CDR2 (germline): SGHVS, FQNEAQ. The CDR3 loop reads CASSLTFGTSGTSTKQYF. In DNA form, the CDR3 reads TGTGCCAGCAGCTTAACCTTCGGGACTAGCGGAACGTCTACGAAGCAGTACTTC.

This sequence joins TRBV30 and TRBJ1-2; D remains unclear. CDR1 is GTSNPN and CDR2 is SVGIG in the germline V gene (reference sequence). The CDR3 extends over 15 amino acids. V lost 0 bases, J lost 4 bases, and 15 bases lay in between. CDR3: CAWSVLRARFYGYTF. CDR3 sequence (DNA): TGTGCCTGGAGTGTACTGAGGGCGCGGTTCTATGGCTACACCTTC. Full variable domain (rest looked up from reference TRBV30 and TRBJ1-2): SQTIHQWPATLVQPVGSPLSLECTVEGTSNPNLYWYRQAAGRGLQLLFYSVGIGQISSEVPQNLSASRPQDRQFILSSKKLLLSDSGFYLCAWSVLRARFYGYTFGSGTRLTVV.

The V call is TRBV9, the J call TRBJ2-1; weak D call: TRBD1 (6 bases). Germline CDR1 is SGDLS and CDR2 is YYNGEE. The CDR3 extends over 14 amino acids. The V end lost 0 bases, the J end lost 8 bases, and 12 bases lay between the germline ends. CDR3 amino acids: CASSVADRRHEQFF. The CDR3 DNA sequence: TGTGCCAGCAGCGTAGCTGACAGGCGTCATGAGCAGTTCTTC.

The V gene is TRBV2, the J gene TRBJ2-7, with 10 bases that match TRBD2. The CDR3 is made up of 15 amino acids. CDR1 is SNHLY and CDR2 is FYNNEI in the germline V gene. V trimming: 4 bases; J trimming: 4 bases; junction bases outside the gene matches: 7. The CDR3 region is CASSAVLAGKYEQYF. Here the CDR3 DNA reads TGTGCCAGCAGTGCCGTACTAGCGGGAAAATACGAGCAGTACTTC.

As for this clone: Compared with germline, one end of the junction differs, possibly owing to a read error. The chain joins TRBV7-8 to TRBJ2-5; 10 bases are a match to TRBD2. Per germline, CDR1 SGHVS and CDR2 FQNEAQ. The CDR3 totals 15 residues. The CDR3 loop reads CASSPRLAGRKTPYF. The CDR3 DNA is TGTGCCAGCAGCCCCCGACTAGCGGGTAGAAAGACCCCGTACTTC. Using reference TRBV7-8 and TRBJ2-5 for the parts outside the CDR3, the full variable domain is GAGVSQSPRYKVAKRGQDVALRCDPISGHVSLFWYQQALGQGPEFLTYFQNEAQLDKSGLPSDRFFAERPEGSVSTLKIQRTQQEDSAVYLCASSPRLAGRKTPYFGPGTRLLVL.

The rearrangement joins TRBV2 to TRBJ1-2, with a weak D call TRBD1 (6 bases). The CDR3 contains 13 residues. V shed 6 bases and J shed 5 bases, with 13 bases lying between them. From germline, CDR1 is SNHLY and CDR2 FYNNEI. For the CDR3, the DNA is TGTGCCAGCAGACTCTGGACAGAGTATGGCTACACCTTC. Its translation is CASRLWTEYGYTF. The whole variable domain, filled in from reference TRBV2 and TRBJ1-2, reads EPEVTQTPSHQVTQMGQEVILRCVPISNHLYFYWYRQILGQKVEFLVSFYNNEISEKSEIFDDQFSVERPDGSNFTLKIRSTKLEDSAMYFCASRLWTEYGYTFGSGTRLTVV.

The rearrangement links TRBV7-9 to TRBJ2-4, with 8 nucleotides matching TRBD1. From germline, CDR1 is SEHNR and CDR2 FQNEAQ (reference sequence). J gave up 7 bases and V 1 base, and 0 bases lay outside the gene matches. This CDR3 is 13 amino acids long. The CDR3 loop reads CASSLGQGNIQYF. For the CDR3, the DNA is TGTGCCAGCAGCTTAGGACAGGGGAACATTCAGTACTTC. The full variable domain, its missing parts supplied by reference TRBV7-9 and TRBJ2-4, is DTGVSQNPRHKITKRGQNVTFRCDPISEHNRLYWYRQTLGQGPEFLTYFQNEAQLEKSRLLSDRFSAERPKGSFSTLEIQRTEQGDSAMYLCASSLGQGNIQYFGAGTRLSVL.

V gene TRBV5-6 combines with J gene TRBJ2-5, with 8 bases lining up with TRBD2. This CDR3 has 16 residues. CDR1 is SGHDT and CDR2 is YYEEEE in the germline V gene. With V trimmed by 4 bases and J by 1 base, 9 bases remained unmatched. The CDR3 sequence: CASSLLAGGPQETQYF. The CDR3 nucleotides read TGTGCCAGCAGCCTTTTGGCGGGAGGACCCCAAGAGACCCAGTACTTC.

The chain recombines TRBV5-1 with TRBJ1-4; possible D gene TRBD1, 5 bases. Germline V gene data show CDR1 as SGHRS and CDR2 as YFSETQ. The CDR3 sequence is 14 residues long. Trimming removed 4 bases at V and 6 bases at J, with 13 bases between. In DNA form, the CDR3 reads TGCGCCAGCAGCCGGGGGACGGAAGATGAAAAACTGTTTTTT. This sequence encodes CASSRGTEDEKLFF.

V gene TRBV2 combines with J gene TRBJ2-3; TRBD1 agrees at 7 bases. After removal of 7 bases from V and 2 bases from J, the junction contained 9 bases not matched to a gene. Germline CDR1 is SNHLY and CDR2 is FYNNEI. The CDR3 has 15 residues. This CDR3 is CASITGTEDTDTQYF. The CDR3 region has the DNA TGTGCCAGCATTACCGGGACAGAGGACACAGATACGCAGTATTTT. The whole variable domain, filled in from reference TRBV2 and TRBJ2-3, reads EPEVTQTPSHQVTQMGQEVILRCVPISNHLYFYWYRQILGQKVEFLVSFYNNEISEKSEIFDDQFSVERPDGSNFTLKIRSTKLEDSAMYFCASITGTEDTDTQYFGPGTRLTVL.

This sequence joins TRBV5-1 and TRBJ1-3, with 7 bases matching TRBD1. Looked up from germline, CDR1 is SGHRS and CDR2 is YFSETQ. The CDR3 is 18 amino acids. J lost 2 bases, V lost 4 bases, and 15 bases had no gene match. The CDR3 coding sequence is TGCGCCAGCAGCCCCAGGGACAGCGTCAAAGGGCCTGGAAACACCATATATTTT. It specifies CASSPRDSVKGPGNTIYF.

The CDR3 here is CASNQRGNIEQYF. Written as DNA, the CDR3 is TGTGCCAGCAACCAACGGGGAAACATTGAGCAGTACTTC. The V and J genes are TRBV5-4 and TRBJ2-7; possible D gene TRBD2, 5 bases. Germline V gene sequence: CDR1 SGHNT, CDR2 YYREEE (reference sequence). Trimming stripped 6 bases from V and 7 bases from J, with 17 bases between. CDR3 length: 13 amino acids.